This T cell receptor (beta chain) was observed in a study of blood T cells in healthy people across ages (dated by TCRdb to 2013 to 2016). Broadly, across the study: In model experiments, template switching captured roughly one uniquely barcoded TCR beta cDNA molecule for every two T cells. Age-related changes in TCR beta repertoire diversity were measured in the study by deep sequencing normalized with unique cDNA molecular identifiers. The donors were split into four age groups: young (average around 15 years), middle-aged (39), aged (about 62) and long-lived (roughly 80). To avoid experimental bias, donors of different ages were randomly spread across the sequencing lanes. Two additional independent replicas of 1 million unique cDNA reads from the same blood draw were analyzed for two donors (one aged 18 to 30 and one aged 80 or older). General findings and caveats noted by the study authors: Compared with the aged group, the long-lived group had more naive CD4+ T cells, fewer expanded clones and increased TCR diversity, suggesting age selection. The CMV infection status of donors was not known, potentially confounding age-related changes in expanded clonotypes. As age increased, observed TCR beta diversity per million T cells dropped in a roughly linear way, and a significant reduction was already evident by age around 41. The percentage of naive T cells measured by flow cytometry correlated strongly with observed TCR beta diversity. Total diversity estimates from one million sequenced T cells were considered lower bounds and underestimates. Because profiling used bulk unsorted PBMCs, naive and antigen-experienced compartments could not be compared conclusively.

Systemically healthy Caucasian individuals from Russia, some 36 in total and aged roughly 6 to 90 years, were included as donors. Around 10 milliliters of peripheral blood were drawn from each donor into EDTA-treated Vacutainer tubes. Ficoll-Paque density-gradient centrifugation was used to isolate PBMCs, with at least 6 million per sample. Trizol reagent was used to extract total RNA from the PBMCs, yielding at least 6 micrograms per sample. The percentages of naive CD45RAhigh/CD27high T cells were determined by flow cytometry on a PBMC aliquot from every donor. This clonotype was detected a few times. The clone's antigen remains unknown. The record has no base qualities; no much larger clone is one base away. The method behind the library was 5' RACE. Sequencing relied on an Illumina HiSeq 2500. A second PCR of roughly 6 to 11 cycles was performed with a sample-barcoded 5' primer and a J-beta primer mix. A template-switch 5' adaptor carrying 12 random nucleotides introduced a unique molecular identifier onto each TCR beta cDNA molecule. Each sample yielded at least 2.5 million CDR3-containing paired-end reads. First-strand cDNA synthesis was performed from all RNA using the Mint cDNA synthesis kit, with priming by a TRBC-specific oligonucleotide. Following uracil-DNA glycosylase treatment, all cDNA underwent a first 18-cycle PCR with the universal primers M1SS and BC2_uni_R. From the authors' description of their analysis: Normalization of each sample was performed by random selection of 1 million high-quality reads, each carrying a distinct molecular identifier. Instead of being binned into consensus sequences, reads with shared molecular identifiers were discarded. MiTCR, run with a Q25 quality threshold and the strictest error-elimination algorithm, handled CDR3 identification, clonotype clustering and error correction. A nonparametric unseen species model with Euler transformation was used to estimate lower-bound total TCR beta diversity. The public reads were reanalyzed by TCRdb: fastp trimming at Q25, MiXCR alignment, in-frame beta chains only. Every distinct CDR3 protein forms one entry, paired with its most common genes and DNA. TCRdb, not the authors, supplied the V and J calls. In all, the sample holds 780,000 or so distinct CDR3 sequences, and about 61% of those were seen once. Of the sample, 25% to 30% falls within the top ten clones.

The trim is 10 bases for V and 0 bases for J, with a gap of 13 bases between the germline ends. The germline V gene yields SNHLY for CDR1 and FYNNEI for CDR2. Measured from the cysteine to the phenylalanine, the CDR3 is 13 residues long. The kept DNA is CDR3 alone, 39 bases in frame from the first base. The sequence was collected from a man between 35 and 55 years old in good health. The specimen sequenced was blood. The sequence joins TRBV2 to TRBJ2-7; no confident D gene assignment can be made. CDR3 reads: CATTDGVSYEQYF. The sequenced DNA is TGTGCCACCACGGATGGGGTCTCCTACGAGCAGTACTTC.